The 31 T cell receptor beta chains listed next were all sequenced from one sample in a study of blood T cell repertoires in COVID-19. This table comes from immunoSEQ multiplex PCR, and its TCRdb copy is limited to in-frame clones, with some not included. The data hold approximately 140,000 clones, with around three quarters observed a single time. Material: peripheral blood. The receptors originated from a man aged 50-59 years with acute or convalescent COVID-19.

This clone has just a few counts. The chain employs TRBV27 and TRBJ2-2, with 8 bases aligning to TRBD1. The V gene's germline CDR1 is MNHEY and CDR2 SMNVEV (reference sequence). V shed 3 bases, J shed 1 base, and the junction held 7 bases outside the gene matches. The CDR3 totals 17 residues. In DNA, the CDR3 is TGTGCCAGCAGTTTCGGGTCCGGACAGGGGAACACCGGGGAGCTGTTTTTT. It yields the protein CASSFGSGQGNTGELFF.

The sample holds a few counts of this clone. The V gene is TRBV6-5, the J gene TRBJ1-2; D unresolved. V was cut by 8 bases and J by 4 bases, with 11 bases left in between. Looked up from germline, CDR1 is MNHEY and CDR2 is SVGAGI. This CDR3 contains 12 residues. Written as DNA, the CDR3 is TGTGCCAGCCAAACAGAAGTCTATGGCTACACCTTC. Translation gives CASQTEVYGYTF.

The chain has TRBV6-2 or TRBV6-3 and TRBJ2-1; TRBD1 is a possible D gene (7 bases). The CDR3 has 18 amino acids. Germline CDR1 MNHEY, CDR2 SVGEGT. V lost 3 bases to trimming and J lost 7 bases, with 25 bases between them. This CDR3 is CASSYSGQTGTSSNEQFF. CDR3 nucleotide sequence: TGTGCCAGCAGTTATTCGGGACAGACGGGGACTTCTTCTAATGAGCAGTTCTTC.

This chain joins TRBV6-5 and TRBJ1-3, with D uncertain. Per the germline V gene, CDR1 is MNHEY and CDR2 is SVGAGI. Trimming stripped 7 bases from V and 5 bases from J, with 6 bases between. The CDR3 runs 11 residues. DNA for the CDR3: TGTGCCAGCACCGAGAGAAACACCATATATTTT. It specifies CASTERNTIYF.

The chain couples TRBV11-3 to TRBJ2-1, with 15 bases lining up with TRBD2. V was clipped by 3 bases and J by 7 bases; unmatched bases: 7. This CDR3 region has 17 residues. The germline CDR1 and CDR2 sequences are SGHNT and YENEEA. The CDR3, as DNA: TGTGCCAGCAGCTTTGGGGACGGACTAGCGGGGGGGAATGAGCAGTTCTTC. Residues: CASSFGDGLAGGNEQFF. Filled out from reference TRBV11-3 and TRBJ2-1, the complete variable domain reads EAGVVQSPRYKIIEKKQPVAFWCNPISGHNTLYWYLQNLGQGPELLIRYENEEAVDDSQLPKDRFSAERLKGVDSTLKIQPAELGDSAVYLCASSFGDGLAGGNEQFFGPGTRLTVL.

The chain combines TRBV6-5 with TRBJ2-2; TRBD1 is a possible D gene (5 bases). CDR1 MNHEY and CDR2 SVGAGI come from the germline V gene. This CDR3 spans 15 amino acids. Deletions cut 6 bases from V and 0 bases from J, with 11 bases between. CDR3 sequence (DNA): TGTGCCAGCAGCTTCAGGGTCGCGAACACCGGGGAGCTGTTTTTT. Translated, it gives CASSFRVANTGELFF.

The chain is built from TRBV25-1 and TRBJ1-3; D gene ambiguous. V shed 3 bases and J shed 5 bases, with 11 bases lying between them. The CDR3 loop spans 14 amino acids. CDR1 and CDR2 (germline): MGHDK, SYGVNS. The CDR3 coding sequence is TGTGCCAGCAGTGAGAGGGCTCGGAGAAACACCATATATTTT. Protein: CASSERARRNTIYF.

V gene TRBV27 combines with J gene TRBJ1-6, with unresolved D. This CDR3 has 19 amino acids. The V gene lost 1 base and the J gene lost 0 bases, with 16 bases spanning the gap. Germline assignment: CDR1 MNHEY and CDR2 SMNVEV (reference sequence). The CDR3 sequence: CASSLLFRKGSSYNSPLHF. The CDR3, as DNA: TGTGCCAGCAGTTTATTATTTAGAAAAGGGAGCTCCTATAATTCACCCCTCCACTTT.

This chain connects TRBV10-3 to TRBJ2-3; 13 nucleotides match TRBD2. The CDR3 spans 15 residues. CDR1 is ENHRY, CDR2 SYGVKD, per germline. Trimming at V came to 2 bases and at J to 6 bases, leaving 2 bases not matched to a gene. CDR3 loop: CAISETSGGGDTQYF. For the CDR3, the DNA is TGTGCCATCAGTGAGACTAGCGGGGGGGGTGATACGCAGTATTTT.

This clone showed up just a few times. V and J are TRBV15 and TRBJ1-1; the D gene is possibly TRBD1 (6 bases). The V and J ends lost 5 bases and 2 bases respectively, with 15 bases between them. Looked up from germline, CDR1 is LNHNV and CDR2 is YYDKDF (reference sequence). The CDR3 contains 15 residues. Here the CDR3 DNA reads TGTGCCACCAGCCAACCCGGGGGGCTTAACACTGAAGCTTTCTTT. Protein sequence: CATSQPGGLNTEAFF.

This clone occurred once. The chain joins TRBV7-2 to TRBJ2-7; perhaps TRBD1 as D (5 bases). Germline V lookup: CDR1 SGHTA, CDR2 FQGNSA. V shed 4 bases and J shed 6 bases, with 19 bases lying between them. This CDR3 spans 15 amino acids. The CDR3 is CASSSKTDGTREQYF. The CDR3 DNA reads TGTGCCAGCAGCTCCAAGACAGATGGTACTCGCGAGCAGTACTTC.

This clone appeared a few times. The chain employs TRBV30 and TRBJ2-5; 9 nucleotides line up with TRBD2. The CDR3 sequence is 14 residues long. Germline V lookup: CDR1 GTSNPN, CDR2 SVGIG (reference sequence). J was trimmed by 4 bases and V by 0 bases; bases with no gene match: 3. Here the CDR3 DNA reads TGTGCCTGGAGTGTAGCTAGCGGGGCAGAGACCCAGTACTTC. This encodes CAWSVASGAETQYF.

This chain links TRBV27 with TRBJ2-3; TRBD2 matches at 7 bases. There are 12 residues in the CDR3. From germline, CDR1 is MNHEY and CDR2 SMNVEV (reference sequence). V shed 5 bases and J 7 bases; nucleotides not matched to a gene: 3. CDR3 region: CASSHGTNTQYF. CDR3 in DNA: TGTGCCAGCAGTCACGGGACTAATACGCAGTATTTT.

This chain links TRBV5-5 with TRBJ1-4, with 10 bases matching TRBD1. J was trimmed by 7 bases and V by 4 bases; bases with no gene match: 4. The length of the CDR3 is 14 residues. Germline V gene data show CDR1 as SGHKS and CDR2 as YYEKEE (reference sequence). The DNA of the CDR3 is TGTGCCAGCAGCCAGACAGGGGGCTCTGAAAAACTGTTTTTT. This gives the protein CASSQTGGSEKLFF.

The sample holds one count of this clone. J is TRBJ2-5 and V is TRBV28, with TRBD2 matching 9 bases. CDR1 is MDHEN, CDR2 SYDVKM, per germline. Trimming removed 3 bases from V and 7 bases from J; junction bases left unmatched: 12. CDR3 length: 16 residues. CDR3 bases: TGTGCCAGCAGTTTGTCGTTGGCGGGGGGGCCGGGGACCCAGTACTTC. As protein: CASSLSLAGGPGTQYF.

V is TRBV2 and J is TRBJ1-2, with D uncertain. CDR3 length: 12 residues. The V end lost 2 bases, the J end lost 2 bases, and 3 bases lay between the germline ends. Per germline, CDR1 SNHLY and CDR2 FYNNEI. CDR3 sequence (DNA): TGTGCCAGCAGTGAATCGAACTATGGCTACACCTTC. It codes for CASSESNYGYTF.

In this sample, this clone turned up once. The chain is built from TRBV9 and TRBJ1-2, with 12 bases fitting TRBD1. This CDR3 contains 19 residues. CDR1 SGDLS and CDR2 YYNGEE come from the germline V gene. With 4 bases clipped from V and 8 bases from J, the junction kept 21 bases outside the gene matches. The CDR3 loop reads CASSFQNRDRGLRILGYTF. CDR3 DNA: TGTGCCAGCAGCTTTCAGAACCGGGACAGGGGGCTTCGGATCCTAGGCTACACCTTC.

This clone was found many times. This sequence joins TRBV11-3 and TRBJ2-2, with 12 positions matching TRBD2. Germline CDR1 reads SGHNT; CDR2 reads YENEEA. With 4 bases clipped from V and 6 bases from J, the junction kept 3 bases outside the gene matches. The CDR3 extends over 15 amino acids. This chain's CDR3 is CASSSLAGGPGELFF. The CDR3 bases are TGTGCCAGCAGCTCACTAGCGGGGGGCCCCGGGGAGCTGTTTTTT.

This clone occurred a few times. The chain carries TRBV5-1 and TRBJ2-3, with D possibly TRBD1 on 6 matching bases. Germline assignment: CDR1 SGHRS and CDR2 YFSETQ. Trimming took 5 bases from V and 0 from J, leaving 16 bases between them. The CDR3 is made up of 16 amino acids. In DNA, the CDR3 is TGCGCCAGCAGAGCCCAGGGGCCCCCAAGCACAGATACGCAGTATTTT. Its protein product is CASRAQGPPSTDTQYF.

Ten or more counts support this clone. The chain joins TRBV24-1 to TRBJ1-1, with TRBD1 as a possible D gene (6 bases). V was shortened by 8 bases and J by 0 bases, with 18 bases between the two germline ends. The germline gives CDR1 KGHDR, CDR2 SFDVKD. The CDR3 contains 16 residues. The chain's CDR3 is CATKGTTGALNTEAFF. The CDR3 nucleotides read TGTGCCACCAAGGGTACGACAGGTGCCCTGAACACTGAAGCTTTCTTT.

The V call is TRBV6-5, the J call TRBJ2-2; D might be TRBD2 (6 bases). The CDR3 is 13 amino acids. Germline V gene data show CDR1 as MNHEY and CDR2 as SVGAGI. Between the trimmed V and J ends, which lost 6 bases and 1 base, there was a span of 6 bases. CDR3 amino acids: CASSGGNTGELFF. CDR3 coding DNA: TGTGCCAGCAGCGGGGGGAACACCGGGGAGCTGTTTTTT.

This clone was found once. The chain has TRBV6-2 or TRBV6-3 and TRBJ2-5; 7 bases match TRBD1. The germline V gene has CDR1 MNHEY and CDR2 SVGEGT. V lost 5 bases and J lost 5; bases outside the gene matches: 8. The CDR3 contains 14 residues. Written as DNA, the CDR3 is TGTGCCAGCAGTGGAAAGGGGGCCGAGGAGACCCAGTACTTC. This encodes CASSGKGAEETQYF.

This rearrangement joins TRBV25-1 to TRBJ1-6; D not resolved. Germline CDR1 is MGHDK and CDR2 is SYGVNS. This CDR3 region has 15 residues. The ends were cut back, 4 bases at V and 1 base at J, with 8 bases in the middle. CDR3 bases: TGTGCCAGCAGTGCTTCAGTATCCTATAATTCACCCCTCCACTTT. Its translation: CASSASVSYNSPLHF. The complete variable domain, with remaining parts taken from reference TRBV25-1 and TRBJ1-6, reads EADIYQTPRYLVIGTGKKITLECSQTMGHDKMYWYQQDPGMELHLIHYSYGVNSTEKGDLSSESTVSRIRTEHFPLTLESARPSHTSQYLCASSASVSYNSPLHFGNGTRLTVT.

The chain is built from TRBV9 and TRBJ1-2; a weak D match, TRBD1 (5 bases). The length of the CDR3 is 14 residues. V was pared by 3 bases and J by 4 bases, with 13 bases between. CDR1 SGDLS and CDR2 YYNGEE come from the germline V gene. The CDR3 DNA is TGTGCCAGCAGCGCCCTCCAGGGTTCCTATGGCTACACCTTC. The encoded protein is CASSALQGSYGYTF.

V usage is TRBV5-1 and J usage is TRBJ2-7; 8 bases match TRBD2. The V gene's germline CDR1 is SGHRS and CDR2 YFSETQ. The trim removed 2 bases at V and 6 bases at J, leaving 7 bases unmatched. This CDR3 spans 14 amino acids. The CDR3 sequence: CASSFVGGASEQYV. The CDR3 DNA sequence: TGCGCCAGCAGCTTTGTCGGGGGGGCTAGCGAGCAGTACGTC.

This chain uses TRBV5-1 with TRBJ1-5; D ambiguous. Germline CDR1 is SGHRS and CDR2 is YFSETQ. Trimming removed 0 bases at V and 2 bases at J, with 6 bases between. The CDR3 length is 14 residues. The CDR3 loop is CASSLESGNQPQHF. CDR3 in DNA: TGCGCCAGCAGCTTGGAATCAGGCAATCAGCCCCAGCATTTT.

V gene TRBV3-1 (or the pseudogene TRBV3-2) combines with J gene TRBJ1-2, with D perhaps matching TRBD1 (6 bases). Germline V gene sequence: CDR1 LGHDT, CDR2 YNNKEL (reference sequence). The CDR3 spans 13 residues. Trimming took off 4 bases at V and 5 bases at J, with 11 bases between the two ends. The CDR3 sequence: CASSLRTDYGYTF. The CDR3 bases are TGTGCCAGCAGCCTGCGGACAGATTATGGCTACACCTTC.

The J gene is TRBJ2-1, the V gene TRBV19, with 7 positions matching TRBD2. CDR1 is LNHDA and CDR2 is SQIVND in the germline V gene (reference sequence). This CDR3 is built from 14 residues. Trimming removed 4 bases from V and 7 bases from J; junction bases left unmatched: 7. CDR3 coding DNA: TGTGCCAGTAGTAGAGGGACTACTCGTAATGAGCAGTTCTTC. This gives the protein CASSRGTTRNEQFF.

CDR3 loop: CASILTGADNSGANVLTF. CDR3 DNA sequence: TGTGCCAGCATCCTCACAGGGGCCGATAACTCTGGGGCCAACGTCCTGACTTTC. The chain combines TRBV21-1 with TRBJ2-6; the table's D call of TRBD1 was not tested on the DNA. TRBV21-1 is a documented pseudogene. This CDR3 has 18 residues.

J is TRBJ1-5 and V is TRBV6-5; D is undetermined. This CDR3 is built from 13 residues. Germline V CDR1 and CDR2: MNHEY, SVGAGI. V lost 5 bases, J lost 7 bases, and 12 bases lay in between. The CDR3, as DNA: TGTGCCAGCAGTAACCTCGGAGGACAGCCCCAGCATTTT. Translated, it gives CASSNLGGQPQHF.

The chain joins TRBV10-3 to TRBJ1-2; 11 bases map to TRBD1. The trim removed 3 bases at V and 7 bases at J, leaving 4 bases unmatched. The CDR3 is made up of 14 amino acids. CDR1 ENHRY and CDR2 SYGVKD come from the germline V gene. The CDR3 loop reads CAISDWTGGSGYTF. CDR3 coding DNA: TGTGCCATCAGTGATTGGACAGGGGGCAGTGGCTACACCTTC.